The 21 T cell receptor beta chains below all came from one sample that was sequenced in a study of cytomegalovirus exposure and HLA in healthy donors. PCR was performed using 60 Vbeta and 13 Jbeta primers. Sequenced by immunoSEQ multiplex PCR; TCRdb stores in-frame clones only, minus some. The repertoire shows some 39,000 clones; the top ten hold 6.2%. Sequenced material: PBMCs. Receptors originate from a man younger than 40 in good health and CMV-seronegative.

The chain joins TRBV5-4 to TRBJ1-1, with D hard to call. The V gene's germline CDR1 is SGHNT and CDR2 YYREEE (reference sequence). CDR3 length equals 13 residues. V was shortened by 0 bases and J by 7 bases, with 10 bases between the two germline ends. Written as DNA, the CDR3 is TGTGCCAGCAGCTTGGCACATCCGAATGAAGCTTTCTTT. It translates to CASSLAHPNEAFF. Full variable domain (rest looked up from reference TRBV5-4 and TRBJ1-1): ETGVTQSPTHLIKTRGQQVTLRCSSQSGHNTVSWYQQALGQGPQFIFQYYREEENGRGNFPPRFSGLQFPNYSSELNVNALELDDSALYLCASSLAHPNEAFFGQGTRLTVV.

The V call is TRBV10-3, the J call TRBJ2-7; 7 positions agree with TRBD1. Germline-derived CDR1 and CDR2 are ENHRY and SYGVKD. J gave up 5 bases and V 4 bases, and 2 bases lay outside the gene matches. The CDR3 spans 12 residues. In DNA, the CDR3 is TGTGCCATCAGTGGAAGGGGGCACGAGCAGTACTTC. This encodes CAISGRGHEQYF.

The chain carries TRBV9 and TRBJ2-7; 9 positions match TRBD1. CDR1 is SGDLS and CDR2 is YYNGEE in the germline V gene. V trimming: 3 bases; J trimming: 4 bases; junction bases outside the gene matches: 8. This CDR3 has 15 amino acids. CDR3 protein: CASSANPGQGYEQYF. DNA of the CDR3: TGTGCCAGCAGCGCCAATCCGGGACAGGGATACGAGCAGTACTTC.

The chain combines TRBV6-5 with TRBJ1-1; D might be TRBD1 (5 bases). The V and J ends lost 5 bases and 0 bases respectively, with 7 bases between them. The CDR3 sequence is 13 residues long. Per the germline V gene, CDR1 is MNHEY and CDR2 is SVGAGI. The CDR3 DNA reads TGTGCCAGCAGTAAGGGGATGAACACTGAAGCTTTCTTT. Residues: CASSKGMNTEAFF.

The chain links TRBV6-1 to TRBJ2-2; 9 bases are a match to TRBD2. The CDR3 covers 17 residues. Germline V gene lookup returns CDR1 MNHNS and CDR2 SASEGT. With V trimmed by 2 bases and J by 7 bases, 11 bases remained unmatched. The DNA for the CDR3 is TGTGCCAGCAGTGAATCCCGTCTAGCGGGATCGGTCGGGGAGCTGTTTTTT. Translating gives CASSESRLAGSVGELFF.

The CDR3 coding sequence is TGTGCCAGCAGTGACTCGGCTAGCGGGACAGATACGCAGTATTTT. This translates into CASSDSASGTDTQYF. This sequence joins TRBV6-4 and TRBJ2-3; 8 positions match TRBD2. The CDR3 runs 15 residues. Losses at the gene ends were 0 bases for V and 3 bases for J; bases not matched to a gene: 2. From germline, CDR1 is MRHNA and CDR2 SNTAGT.

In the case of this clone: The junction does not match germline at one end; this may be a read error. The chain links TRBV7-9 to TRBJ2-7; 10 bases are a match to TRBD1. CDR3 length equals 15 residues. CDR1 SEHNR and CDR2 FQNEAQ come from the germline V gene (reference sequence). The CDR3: CASSLAGTGAYGQYF. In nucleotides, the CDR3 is TGTGCCAGCAGCTTAGCGGGGACAGGGGCTTACGGGCAGTACTTC.

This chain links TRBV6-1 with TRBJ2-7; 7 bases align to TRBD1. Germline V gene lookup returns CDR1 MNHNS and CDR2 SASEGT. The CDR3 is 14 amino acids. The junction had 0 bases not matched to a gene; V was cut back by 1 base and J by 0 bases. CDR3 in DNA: TGTGCCAGCAGTGAAGGGGACAGCTCCTACGAGCAGTACTTC. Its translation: CASSEGDSSYEQYF.

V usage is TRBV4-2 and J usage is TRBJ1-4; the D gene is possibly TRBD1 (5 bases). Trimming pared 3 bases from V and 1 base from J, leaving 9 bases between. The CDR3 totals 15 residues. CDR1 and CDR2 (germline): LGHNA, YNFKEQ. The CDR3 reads CASSQETETNEKLFF. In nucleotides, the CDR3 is TGTGCCAGCAGCCAGGAGACAGAAACTAATGAAAAACTGTTTTTT.

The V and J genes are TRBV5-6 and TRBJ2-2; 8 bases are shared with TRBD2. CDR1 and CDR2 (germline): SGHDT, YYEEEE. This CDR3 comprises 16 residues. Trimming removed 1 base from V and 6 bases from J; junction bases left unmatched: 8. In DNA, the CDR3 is TGTGCCAGCAGCTTGCCGGGACTAGAGGGATCCGGGGAGCTGTTTTTT. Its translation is CASSLPGLEGSGELFF. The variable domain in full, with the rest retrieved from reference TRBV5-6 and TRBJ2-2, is DAGVTQSPTHLIKTRGQQVTLRCSPKSGHDTVSWYQQALGQGPQFIFQYYEEEERQRGNFPDRFSGHQFPNYSSELNVNALLLGDSALYLCASSLPGLEGSGELFFGEGSRLTVL.

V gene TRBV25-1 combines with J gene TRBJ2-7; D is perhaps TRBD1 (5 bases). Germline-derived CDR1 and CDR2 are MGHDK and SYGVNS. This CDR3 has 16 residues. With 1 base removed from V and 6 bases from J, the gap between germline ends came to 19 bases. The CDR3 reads CASSESGRTLSREQYF. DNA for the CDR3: TGTGCCAGCAGTGAATCCGGAAGGACACTGTCTCGCGAGCAGTACTTC.

DNA of the CDR3: TGCGCCAGCAGCCTGGGAGATGGGACCTACGAGCAGTACTTC. The encoded protein is CASSLGDGTYEQYF. J is TRBJ2-7 and V is TRBV4-3; weak D call: TRBD2 (5 bases). V shed 4 bases and J shed 2 bases, with 12 bases lying between them. From germline, CDR1 is LGHNA and CDR2 YSLEER. This CDR3 has 14 residues.

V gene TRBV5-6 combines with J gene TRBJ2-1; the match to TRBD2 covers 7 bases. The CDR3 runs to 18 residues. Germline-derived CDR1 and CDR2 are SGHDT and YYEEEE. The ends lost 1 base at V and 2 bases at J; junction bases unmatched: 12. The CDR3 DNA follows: TGTGCCAGCAGCTTGACCCTGGGGCTAGCGGACGCCTACAATGAGCAGTTCTTC. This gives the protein CASSLTLGLADAYNEQFF.

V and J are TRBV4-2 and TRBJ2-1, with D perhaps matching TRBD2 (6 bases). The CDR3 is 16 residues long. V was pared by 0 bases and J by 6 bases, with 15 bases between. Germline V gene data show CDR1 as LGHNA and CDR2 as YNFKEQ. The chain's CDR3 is CASSQDRAAGGNEQFF. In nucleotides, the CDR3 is TGTGCCAGCAGCCAAGATAGGGCGGCCGGGGGCAATGAGCAGTTCTTC.

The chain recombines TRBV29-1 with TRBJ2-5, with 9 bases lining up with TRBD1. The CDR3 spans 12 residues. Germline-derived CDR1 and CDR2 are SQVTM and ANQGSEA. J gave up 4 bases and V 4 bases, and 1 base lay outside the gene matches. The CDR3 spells CSVGQGGETQYF. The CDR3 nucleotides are TGCAGCGTTGGACAGGGGGGAGAGACCCAGTACTTC.

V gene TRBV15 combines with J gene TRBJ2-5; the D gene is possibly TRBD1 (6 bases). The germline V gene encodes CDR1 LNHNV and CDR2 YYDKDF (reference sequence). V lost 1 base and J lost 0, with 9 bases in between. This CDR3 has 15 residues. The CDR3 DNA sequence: TGTGCCACCAGCAGAGCAGGGGATTACCAAGAGACCCAGTACTTC. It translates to CATSRAGDYQETQYF.

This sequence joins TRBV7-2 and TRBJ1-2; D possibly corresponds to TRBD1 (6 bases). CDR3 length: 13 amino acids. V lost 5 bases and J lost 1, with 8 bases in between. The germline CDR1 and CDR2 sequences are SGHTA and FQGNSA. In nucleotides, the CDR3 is TGTGCCAGCAGCCAGGACAGTAACTATGGCTACACCTTC. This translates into CASSQDSNYGYTF.

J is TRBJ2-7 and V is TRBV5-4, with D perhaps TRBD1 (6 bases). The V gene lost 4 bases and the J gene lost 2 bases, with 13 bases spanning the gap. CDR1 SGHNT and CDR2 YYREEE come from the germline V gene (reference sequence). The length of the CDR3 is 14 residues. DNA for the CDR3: TGTGCCAGCAGCACCGGACAGTTTGCCTACGAGCAGTACTTC. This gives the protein CASSTGQFAYEQYF. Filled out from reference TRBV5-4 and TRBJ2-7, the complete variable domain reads ETGVTQSPTHLIKTRGQQVTLRCSSQSGHNTVSWYQQALGQGPQFIFQYYREEENGRGNFPPRFSGLQFPNYSSELNVNALELDDSALYLCASSTGQFAYEQYFGPGTRLTVT.

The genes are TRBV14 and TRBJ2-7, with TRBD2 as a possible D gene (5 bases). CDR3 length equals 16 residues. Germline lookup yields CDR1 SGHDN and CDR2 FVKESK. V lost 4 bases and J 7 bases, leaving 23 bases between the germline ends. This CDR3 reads CASSRVGSDGPWEQYF. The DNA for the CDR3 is TGTGCCAGCAGCCGCGTAGGTAGCGACGGGCCGTGGGAGCAGTACTTC.

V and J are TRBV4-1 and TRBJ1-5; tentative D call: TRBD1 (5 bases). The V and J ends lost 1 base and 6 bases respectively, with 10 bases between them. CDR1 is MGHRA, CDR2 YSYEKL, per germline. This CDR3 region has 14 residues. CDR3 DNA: TGCGCCAGCAGCCAAGTGGCAGGGCCTCAGCCCCAGCATTTT. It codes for CASSQVAGPQPQHF.

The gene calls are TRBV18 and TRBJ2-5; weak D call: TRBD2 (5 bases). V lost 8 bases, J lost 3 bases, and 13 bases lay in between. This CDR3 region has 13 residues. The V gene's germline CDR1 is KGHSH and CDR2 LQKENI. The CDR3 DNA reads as TGTGCCAGCCAGAGGGATCAGAAAGAGACCCAGTACTTC. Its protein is CASQRDQKETQYF.